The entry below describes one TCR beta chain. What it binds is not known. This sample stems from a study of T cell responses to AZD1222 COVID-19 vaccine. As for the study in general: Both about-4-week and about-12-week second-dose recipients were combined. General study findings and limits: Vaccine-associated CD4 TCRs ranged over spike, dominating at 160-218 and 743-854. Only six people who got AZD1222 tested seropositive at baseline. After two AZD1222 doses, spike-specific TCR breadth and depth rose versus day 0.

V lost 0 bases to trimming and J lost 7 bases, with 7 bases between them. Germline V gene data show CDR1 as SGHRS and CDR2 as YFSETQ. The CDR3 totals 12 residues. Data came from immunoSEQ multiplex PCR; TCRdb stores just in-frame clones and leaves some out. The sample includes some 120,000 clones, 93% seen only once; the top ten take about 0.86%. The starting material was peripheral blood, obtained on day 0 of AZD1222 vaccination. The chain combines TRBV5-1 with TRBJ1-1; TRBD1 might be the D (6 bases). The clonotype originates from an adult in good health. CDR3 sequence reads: CASSLEDSEAFF. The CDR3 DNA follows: TGCGCCAGCAGCTTGGAGGACAGTGAAGCTTTCTTT.